The T cell receptor beta chain described here comes from a study of shared clonotypes between healthy human individuals. Findings and limits, study-wide: Sampling involved blood alone; tissue repertoires likely differ.

This clone was picked up one time. Antigen specificity is unknown. Trimming left V 3 bases short and J 0 bases short, with 12 bases between. The CDR3 contains 16 residues. Germline CDR1 reads SGHAT; CDR2 reads FQNNGV. Every one of the donors was a Caucasian adult that lived in Nashville, Tennessee. From CD4+ cells came CD45RA+ naive and CD45RA-negative memory subsets. Produced via immunoSEQ multiplex PCR; TCRdb's table is partial and in-frame only. The sample lists over 1.4 million clones; more than 95% were seen once. The J gene is TRBJ2-1, the V gene TRBV11-2; either TRBD1 or TRBD2 may fit D (5 bases each). The sequenced sample was naive CD4+ T cells sorted from blood. Subset defined: CD45RA+ positively selected. The sequence was obtained from a man aged 30-40 years in good health. DNA for the CDR3: TGTGCCAGCAGCTTTGGGACCCTTAGCTCCTACAATGAGCAGTTCTTC. Translated: CASSFGTLSSYNEQFF.